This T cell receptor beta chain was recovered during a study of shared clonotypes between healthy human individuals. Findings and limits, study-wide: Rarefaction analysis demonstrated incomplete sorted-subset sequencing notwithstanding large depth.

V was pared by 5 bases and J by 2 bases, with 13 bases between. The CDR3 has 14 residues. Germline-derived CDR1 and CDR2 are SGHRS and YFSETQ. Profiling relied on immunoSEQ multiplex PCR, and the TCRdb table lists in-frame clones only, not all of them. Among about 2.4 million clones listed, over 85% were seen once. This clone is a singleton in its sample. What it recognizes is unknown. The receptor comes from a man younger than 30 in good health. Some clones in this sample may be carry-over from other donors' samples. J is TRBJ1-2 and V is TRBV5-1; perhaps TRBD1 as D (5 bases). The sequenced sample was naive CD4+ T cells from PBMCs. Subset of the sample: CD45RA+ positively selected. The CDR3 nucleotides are TGCGCCAGCAGACCGTCGACAGAAAACTATGGCTACACCTTC. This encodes CASRPSTENYGYTF.